Listed below are T cell receptor beta chains from one sample, sequenced in a study of identical twins. MiXCR, applied by TCRdb to the 5' RACE reads, yields one record per CDR3 protein. Of 1.5 million to 2 million distinct CDR3 sequences listed, more than 30% are singletons. The sample taken for sequencing was cord blood. The receptors come from a newborn girl in good health. CDR3s include the opening cysteine and the closing phenylalanine or tryptophan.

v_call: TRBV27
cdr3_aa: CASSKRTGPNYGYTF

v_call: TRBV20-1
cdr3_aa: CSARGGNLYGYTF

v_call: TRBV7-2
cdr3_aa: CASSLRASGNLYEQYF

v_call: TRBV20-1
cdr3_aa: CSAKIDTQYF

v_call: TRBV10-2
cdr3_aa: CASSEPRYEQYF

v_call: TRBV2
cdr3_aa: CASRTLAGASYEQYF

v_call: TRBV15
cdr3_aa: CATSRDWGAGGYQETQFF

v_call: TRBV2
cdr3_aa: CASGGLAEAYEQYF

v_call: TRBV11-2
cdr3_aa: CASSAGAGGVGELFF

v_call: TRBV27
cdr3_aa: CASSLGDGGFYDEQFF

v_call: TRBV5-6
cdr3_aa: CASSLAPLAGGNTGELFF

v_call: TRBV6-4
cdr3_aa: CASSGRTGLAGNNEQFF

v_call: TRBV5-1
cdr3_aa: CASSLTIYNEQFF

v_call: TRBV7-2
cdr3_aa: CASSLELVWQGGYGYTF

v_call: TRBV10-3
cdr3_aa: CAISEMQGVSTDTQYF

v_call: TRBV4-1
cdr3_aa: CASSLLGVGAPYGEQFF

v_call: TRBV10-3
cdr3_aa: CAISGSMWERQADTQYF

v_call: TRBV12-3/TRBV12-4
cdr3_aa: CASSLTGRIRNGELFF

v_call: TRBV5-6
cdr3_aa: CASSLVTLAGGNNEQFF

v_call: TRBV28
cdr3_aa: CASRPPAGGKGNQPQHF

v_call: TRBV19
cdr3_aa: CASSMSLGTYSYEQFF

v_call: TRBV7-6
cdr3_aa: CASSTRTGANQPQHF

v_call: TRBV5-6
cdr3_aa: CASSLATNNEQYF

v_call: TRBV6-6
cdr3_aa: CASSPRRDRVSYEQYF